These T cell receptor beta chains were read from a single sample in a study of cytomegalovirus exposure and HLA in healthy donors. Assay: immunoSEQ multiplex PCR; the TCRdb copy retains only in-frame clones and omits some. The sample lists around 200,000 clones, around 84% occurring once. What was sequenced was PBMCs. These receptors all come from a girl aged 2-10 years in good health and CMV-seropositive. Both conserved end residues are trimmed from each CDR3. Each record gives: J gene, V gene, CDR3 protein.

>TRBJ2-5|TRBV2
ASVTGVQETQY
>TRBJ1-2|TRBV13
ASSLFRSYGYT
>TRBJ2-7|TRBV30
AWSQPSYEQY
>TRBJ2-1|TRBV10-3
AISDSDLAGSYNEQF
>TRBJ2-1|TRBV6-5
ASMGPYNEQF
>.|TRBV25-1
ASSESGPPLYEQY
>TRBJ1-1|TRBV27
ASSFTGGGGNTEAF
>TRBJ2-2|TRBV6-5
ASSLQGSPGELF
>TRBJ1-3|TRBV5-4
ASSLAGQGSSGNTIY
>TRBJ2-1|TRBV11-3
ASSPTGGRASYNEQF
>TRBJ1-1|TRBV6-5
ASSRTPGAEAF